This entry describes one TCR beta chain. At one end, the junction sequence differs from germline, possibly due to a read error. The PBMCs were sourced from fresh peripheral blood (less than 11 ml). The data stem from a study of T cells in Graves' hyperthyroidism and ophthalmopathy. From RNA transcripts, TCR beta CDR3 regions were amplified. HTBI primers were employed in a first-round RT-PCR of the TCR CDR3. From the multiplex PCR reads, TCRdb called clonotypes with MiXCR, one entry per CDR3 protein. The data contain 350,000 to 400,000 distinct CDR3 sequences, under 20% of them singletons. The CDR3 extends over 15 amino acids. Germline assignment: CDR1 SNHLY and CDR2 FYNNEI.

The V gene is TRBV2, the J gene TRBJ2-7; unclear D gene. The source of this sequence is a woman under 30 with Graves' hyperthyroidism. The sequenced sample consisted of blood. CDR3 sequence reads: CASSDFTASQYDQYF. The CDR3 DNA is TGTGCCAGCAGTGATTTCACAGCCTCCCAGTACGATCAGTACTTC.